Each of the 27 T cell receptor beta chains below was sequenced from the same sample in a study of response to subunit inactivated influenza vaccine. TCRdb ran MiXCR on the RT-PCR reads and lists one entry per CDR3 protein. Here the sample spans about 580,000 distinct CDR3 sequences, approximately 15% being singletons. The starting material was PBMCs from blood, obtained less than 13 days after vaccination. All receptors come from a man aged 50-59 years who received an inactivated influenza vaccine.

The J gene is TRBJ2-1, the V gene TRBV6-2 or TRBV6-3; D is uncertain. V was pared by 6 bases and J by 7 bases, with 10 bases between. Germline CDR1 reads MNHEY; CDR2 reads SVGEGT. This CDR3 region has 12 residues. The CDR3 DNA reads TGTGCCAGCAGGACTCCATCAAATGAGCAGTTCTTC. Protein: CASRTPSNEQFF.

This clonotype has only a few counts. The chain couples TRBV7-6 to TRBJ2-2; 7 bases agree with TRBD2. The V gene's germline CDR1 is SGHVS and CDR2 FNYEAQ. V was clipped by 0 bases and J by 0 bases; unmatched bases: 7. The CDR3 length is 18 residues. The CDR3 spells CASSLAVASGTNTGELFF. CDR3 DNA: TGTGCCAGCAGCTTAGCCGTGGCTAGCGGAACGAACACCGGGGAGCTGTTTTTT.

V and J are TRBV7-2 and TRBJ2-3; 7 positions match TRBD1. The CDR3 length is 15 residues. V was clipped by 1 base and J by 5 bases; unmatched bases: 6. Germline loops: CDR1 SGHTA, CDR2 FQGNSA. In DNA, the CDR3 is TGTGCCAGCAGCTTAGTAGGGACAGCATTAGATACGCAGTATTTT. This sequence encodes CASSLVGTALDTQYF.

This clonotype was seen more than once but under ten times. This chain joins TRBV29-1 and TRBJ1-1; D gene unclear. The CDR3 sequence is 11 residues long. CDR1 is SQVTM, CDR2 ANQGSEA, per germline. Trimming removed 6 bases from V and 1 base from J, with 6 bases in between. CDR3 residues: CSVQQNTEAFF. Written as DNA, the CDR3 is TGCAGCGTACAGCAGAACACTGAAGCTTTCTTT.

The chain couples TRBV2 to TRBJ2-3; D not resolved. V lost 6 bases and J lost 2, with 6 bases in between. The CDR3 is 12 amino acids. In germline, CDR1 is SNHLY, CDR2 FYNNEI. In nucleotides, the CDR3 is TGTGCCAGCAGCGAAAACACAGATACGCAGTATTTT. This encodes CASSENTDTQYF.

This clonotype has more than one count but fewer than ten. The rearrangement joins TRBV18 to TRBJ2-1; no definite D call. The V end lost 3 bases, the J end lost 6 bases, and 18 bases lay between the germline ends. This CDR3 contains 16 residues. Per germline, CDR1 KGHSH and CDR2 LQKENI. Here the CDR3 DNA reads TGTGCCAGCTCACCCCTGGCGAGCCATCCTCCCAATGAGCAGTTCTTC. This sequence encodes CASSPLASHPPNEQFF.

This clonotype turned up a few times. V usage is TRBV6-2 or TRBV6-3 and J usage is TRBJ2-7; the D is unclear. Germline V gene data show CDR1 as MNHEY and CDR2 as SVGEGT. The CDR3 length is 13 residues. The germline V and J ends were trimmed by 2 bases and 4 bases, with 9 bases remaining between them. The CDR3 loop is CASSYASAYEQYF. Here the CDR3 DNA reads TGTGCCAGCAGTTACGCCTCGGCATACGAGCAGTACTTC.

The chain joins TRBV6-5 to TRBJ1-5; unclear D gene. With 3 bases removed from V and 0 bases from J, the gap between germline ends came to 6 bases. The V gene's germline CDR1 is MNHEY and CDR2 SVGAGI. The CDR3 length is 14 residues. The CDR3 spells CASSYPNSNQPQHF. The CDR3 DNA reads as TGTGCCAGCAGTTATCCAAATAGCAATCAGCCCCAGCATTTT.

This clonotype was picked up a small number of times. This sequence joins TRBV12-3 or TRBV12-4 and TRBJ2-7; no firm D call. V was trimmed by 3 bases and J by 0 bases, leaving 3 bases between them. This CDR3 contains 12 residues. In DNA form, the CDR3 reads TGTGCCAGCAGTTTTTACTCCTACGAGCAGTACTTC. Protein product: CASSFYSYEQYF.

This clonotype showed up just a few times. The V gene is TRBV5-1, the J gene TRBJ2-7; D may be TRBD1 (6 bases). The ends were cut back, 4 bases at V and 11 bases at J, with 19 bases in the middle. This CDR3 region has 13 residues. Germline V lookup: CDR1 SGHRS, CDR2 YFSETQ. CDR3 sequence: CASSPSYRALKYF. The CDR3 DNA follows: TGCGCCAGCAGCCCATCTTACAGGGCCCTGAAGTACTTC. Full variable domain (outside the CDR3, taken from reference TRBV5-1 and TRBJ2-7): KAGVTQTPRYLIKTRGQQVTLSCSPISGHRSVSWYQQTPGQGLQFLFEYFSETQRNKGNFPGRFSGRQFSNSRSEMNVSTLELGDSALYLCASSPSYRALKYFGPGTRLTVT.

This chain connects TRBV3-1 to TRBJ2-3; TRBD2 agrees at 10 bases. The germline gives CDR1 LGHDT, CDR2 YNNKEL (reference sequence). After removal of 0 bases from V and 0 bases from J, the junction contained 6 bases not matched to a gene. This CDR3 is built from 18 residues. In nucleotides, the CDR3 is TGTGCCAGCAGCCAAGATAAGGTAGCGGGGGGTAGCACAGATACGCAGTATTTT. Translating gives CASSQDKVAGGSTDTQYF.

This clonotype was found a few times. The chain employs TRBV12-3 or TRBV12-4 and TRBJ1-2; 9 bases map to TRBD1. The V gene end was trimmed by 4 bases and the J gene end by 5 bases; junction bases not matched to a gene: 5. This CDR3 has 14 amino acids. CDR3 region: CASSSEGQGYGYTF. The CDR3 nucleotides read TGTGCCAGCAGTTCTGAGGGACAGGGATATGGCTACACCTTC.

In its sample, this clonotype was seen many times. This rearrangement joins TRBV11-1 to TRBJ2-6, with 8 bases matching TRBD1. Trimming removed 3 bases from V and 4 bases from J; junction bases left unmatched: 11. CDR1 and CDR2 (germline): SGHAT, FQDESV (reference sequence). This CDR3 comprises 18 residues. The chain's CDR3 is CASSFTGGLPRGANVLTF. CDR3 sequence (DNA): TGTGCCAGCAGCTTTACAGGGGGATTGCCGAGGGGGGCCAACGTCCTGACTTTC. Drawing the rest from reference TRBV11-1 and TRBJ2-6, the complete variable domain is EAEVAQSPRYKITEKSQAVAFWCDPISGHATLYWYRQILGQGPELLVQFQDESVVDDSQLPKDRFSAERLKGVDSTLKIQPAELGDSAMYLCASSFTGGLPRGANVLTFGAGSRLTVL.

With respect to this clonotype: This clone may be a read error of a much larger clone one base away. The chain combines TRBV7-2 with TRBJ2-7; 10 bases fit TRBD2. Germline V gene sequence: CDR1 SGHTA, CDR2 FQGNSA. The CDR3 totals 15 residues. The V and J ends lost 3 bases and 3 bases, in that order; junction bases with no gene match: 5. CDR3 coding DNA: TGTGCCAGCAGCTTTGGCCCTAGCGGGAGCTACGAGCAGTACTTC. This sequence encodes CASSFGPSGSYEQYF.

This clonotype showed up many times. The chain employs TRBV12-3 or TRBV12-4 and TRBJ2-5; D perhaps matches TRBD2 (7 bases). CDR3 length: 14 amino acids. Trimming removed 4 bases at V and 2 bases at J, with 11 bases between. The CDR3 region is CASSYRGAQETQYF. CDR3 in DNA: TGTGCCAGCAGTTACCGGGGGGCACAAGAGACCCAGTACTTC.

This chain links TRBV14 with TRBJ2-1; 9 bases line up with TRBD2. This CDR3 spans 15 amino acids. CDR1 and CDR2 from the germline V gene are SGHDN and FVKESK. The trim removed 4 bases at V and 4 bases at J, leaving 5 bases unmatched. The CDR3 nucleotides read TGTGCCAGCAGCCCCCTAGCGGGGCTGTACAATGAGCAGTTCTTC. Translation: CASSPLAGLYNEQFF.

This rearrangement joins TRBV28 to TRBJ1-4, with a weak D call TRBD1 (6 bases). Germline CDR1 reads MDHEN; CDR2 reads SYDVKM. The CDR3 totals 14 residues. V lost 8 bases, J lost 5 bases, and 15 bases lay in between. The CDR3 here is CASGLSGANEKLFF. CDR3 nucleotide sequence: TGTGCCAGCGGACTGTCAGGGGCCAATGAAAAACTGTTTTTT.

This chain joins TRBV11-2 and TRBJ2-1; 11 bases line up with TRBD2. CDR1 and CDR2 from the germline V gene are SGHAT and FQNNGV. V gave up 0 bases and J gave up 8 bases; unmatched junction bases: 3. The CDR3 totals 15 residues. CDR3 sequence reads: CASSLELAGDYEQFF. CDR3 DNA: TGTGCCAGCAGCTTAGAACTAGCGGGAGACTATGAGCAGTTCTTC.

The chain couples TRBV6-2 or TRBV6-3 to TRBJ1-6; 8 positions match TRBD1. V gave up 5 bases and J gave up 7 bases; unmatched junction bases: 4. CDR3 size: 14 residues. CDR1 MNHEY and CDR2 SVGEGT come from the germline V gene. CDR3 DNA: TGTGCCAGCAGTCACACAGGGGGAAATTCACCCCTCCACTTT. This codes for CASSHTGGNSPLHF.

This clonotype was detected ten times or more. This chain links TRBV5-5 with TRBJ2-7; D ambiguous. The CDR3 runs 14 residues. Per the germline V gene, CDR1 is SGHKS and CDR2 is YYEKEE (reference sequence). Trimming shortened V by 0 bases and J by 7 bases, and 14 bases separated the two germline ends. CDR3 DNA sequence: TGTGCCAGCAGCTTGGAAGAATTTTTTGGGGAGCAGTACTTC. This translates into CASSLEEFFGEQYF.

The chain joins TRBV10-3 to TRBJ2-3; 8 nucleotides line up with TRBD2. Per germline, CDR1 ENHRY and CDR2 SYGVKD. The CDR3 sequence is 15 residues long. J gave up 9 bases and V 10 bases, and 18 bases lay outside the gene matches. CDR3 protein: CATLSGGAVRGTQYF. CDR3 bases: TGTGCCACCCTCTCGGGGGGGGCCGTTCGGGGGACGCAGTATTTT.

This clonotype came up a few times. The chain is built from TRBV20-1 and TRBJ2-1; D gene uncertain. The CDR3 sequence is 14 residues long. The ends were cut back, 5 bases at V and 2 bases at J, with 13 bases in the middle. In germline, CDR1 is DFQATT, CDR2 SNEGSKA (reference sequence). The CDR3 is CSALRAQAYNEQFF. The DNA for the CDR3 is TGCAGTGCTCTCCGGGCCCAGGCCTACAATGAGCAGTTCTTC.

The genes are TRBV28 and TRBJ2-5, with a tentative D call TRBD1 (6 bases). The CDR3 extends over 17 amino acids. V dropped 4 bases and J dropped 5 bases, with 23 bases sitting between them. Germline CDR1 reads MDHEN; CDR2 reads SYDVKM. CDR3: CASSSPSQGFRSETQYF. Here the CDR3 DNA reads TGTGCCAGCAGTTCACCTTCCCAGGGGTTTCGTTCGGAGACCCAGTACTTC.

This chain connects TRBV12-3 or TRBV12-4 to TRBJ1-5; D might be TRBD1 (5 bases). The CDR3 contains 15 residues. Between the trimmed V and J ends, which lost 5 bases and 1 base, there was a span of 12 bases. The CDR3 DNA reads TGTGCCAGCAGTCAGTCAGGGTTGAGCAATCAGCCCCAGCATTTT. The encoded protein is CASSQSGLSNQPQHF.

The V gene is TRBV7-2, the J gene TRBJ2-4, with 10 bases matching TRBD1. CDR3 length equals 16 residues. In germline, CDR1 is SGHTA, CDR2 FQGNSA. The J segment lost 0 bases and the V segment lost 3 bases, leaving 2 bases of the junction unmatched. For the CDR3, the DNA is TGTGCCAGCAGCTTCGGGACAGGGGTAGCCAAAAACATTCAGTACTTC. Its protein product is CASSFGTGVAKNIQYF.

The chain links TRBV7-2 to TRBJ2-7; 11 nucleotides agree with TRBD2. The CDR3 length is 14 residues. The junction had 3 bases not matched to a gene; V was cut back by 3 bases and J by 5 bases. Germline values: CDR1 SGHTA, CDR2 FQGNSA. The CDR3 is CASSFTSGRDEQYF. In nucleotides, the CDR3 is TGTGCCAGCAGCTTCACTAGCGGGAGAGACGAGCAGTACTTC.

This clonotype was observed a few times. The rearrangement links TRBV27 to TRBJ2-7, with 8 positions matching TRBD2. Germline V gene sequence: CDR1 MNHEY, CDR2 SMNVEV (reference sequence). The CDR3 totals 14 residues. J was trimmed by 6 bases and V by 3 bases; bases with no gene match: 7. The CDR3 nucleotides are TGTGCCAGCAGTTTGCAGCGGGAGCGCGCCGAGCAGTACTTC. Translating it yields CASSLQRERAEQYF.